These T cell receptor beta chains were read from a single sample in a study of cytomegalovirus exposure and HLA in healthy donors. Generated by immunoSEQ multiplex PCR, the TCRdb table keeps only in-frame clones and is missing some. The sample has about 220,000 clones, 88% seen once. The sample comprised PBMCs. These receptor sequences come from a woman between 18 and 29 years old in good health and CMV-seronegative. CDR3s include the opening cysteine and the closing phenylalanine or tryptophan. The D gene is left open where the match is weak. Expanded clones get a size class; other rows say once, few or many, or leave the size out.

v_call,d_call,j_call,clone_size,cdr3_aa,cdr3_nt
TRBV6-5,TRBD2,TRBJ2-7,NA,CASSYLLAGVPYEQYF,TGTGCCAGCAGTTACCTACTAGCGGGAGTTCCGTACGAGCAGTACTTC
TRBV9,NA,TRBJ2-7,NA,CASSSPRYEQYF,TGTGCCAGCAGCTCCCCCCGCTACGAGCAGTACTTC
TRBV6-5,TRBD1,TRBJ1-5,NA,CASGSGGDQPQHF,TGTGCCAGCGGTTCAGGGGGCGACCAGCCCCAGCATTTT
TRBV9,TRBD1,TRBJ1-2,NA,CASSGTRDSSNYGYTF,TGTGCCAGCAGCGGAACCCGGGACAGCTCTAACTATGGCTACACCTTC
TRBV27,NA,TRBJ2-7,NA,CASGRQAGVSPDF,TGTGCCAGCGGCCGACAGGCCGGGGTCTCGCCGGACTTC
TRBV10-3,TRBD1,TRBJ2-7,once,CAISRTGGYEQYF,TGTGCCATCAGTCGGACAGGGGGCTACGAGCAGTACTTC
TRBV6-1,TRBD1,TRBJ2-7,NA,CASSEGDREFVGTYEQYF,TGTGCCAGCAGTGAAGGGGACAGGGAATTTGTCGGTACCTACGAGCAGTACTTC
TRBV4-2,TRBD2,TRBJ2-3,NA,CASSQDLRVAGVPDTQYF,TGTGCCAGCAGCCAAGATTTAAGGGTAGCGGGAGTCCCAGATACGCAGTATTTT
TRBV5-8,TRBD2,TRBJ2-7,NA,CASSLLAGTYEQYF,TGTGCCAGCAGCTTGCTAGCGGGAACCTACGAGCAGTACTTC
TRBV15,TRBD2,TRBJ2-5,NA,CATSRGFLSTSGNRETQYF,TGTGCCACCAGCAGAGGATTCCTGTCGACTAGCGGGAATAGAGAGACCCAGTACTTC
TRBV28,NA,TRBJ1-2,NA,CASSFGRGVNYGYTF,TGTGCCAGCAGTTTTGGGAGGGGCGTAAACTATGGCTACACCTTC
TRBV7-8,NA,TRBJ2-1,NA,CASSLVVNEQFF,TGTGCCAGCAGCTTAGTCGTCAATGAGCAGTTCTTC
TRBV4-1,TRBD1,TRBJ2-7,NA,CASSRSTTGVPLYEQYF,TGCGCCAGCAGCCGGTCCACCACAGGGGTCCCCCTCTACGAGCAGTACTTC
TRBV2,NA,TRBJ2-5,NA,CASRAEPEETQYF,TGTGCCAGCAGGGCGGAACCGGAAGAGACCCAGTACTTC
TRBV7-9,NA,TRBJ2-7,NA,CASSLDRGGGQYF,TGTGCCAGCAGCTTAGACAGGGGAGGCGGGCAGTACTTC
TRBV2,NA,TRBJ2-7,NA,CASRTSFHEQYF,TGTGCCAGCAGAACTAGCTTCCACGAGCAGTACTTC
TRBV4-1,TRBD1,TRBJ2-3,NA,CASSPDREDSDTQYF,TGCGCCAGCAGCCCGGACAGGGAAGATTCAGATACGCAGTATTTT
TRBV4-2,TRBD1,TRBJ2-7,NA,CASRIQGVSDEQYF,TGTGCCAGCAGAATACAGGGGGTATCGGACGAGCAGTACTTC
TRBV9,TRBD2,TRBJ2-7,NA,CASSAGVGGGSYEQYF,TGTGCCAGCAGCGCGGGAGTGGGGGGGGGATCCTACGAGCAGTACTTC
TRBV29-1,TRBD2,TRBJ2-7,NA,CSVEGTSGRTYEQYF,TGCAGTGTTGAGGGGACTAGCGGGCGGACCTACGAGCAGTACTTC
TRBV19,TRBD1,TRBJ1-5,few,CASSTRDRDQPQHF,TGTGCCAGTAGTACCAGGGACAGGGATCAGCCCCAGCATTTT
TRBV29-1,NA,TRBJ1-1,NA,CSVESLNTEAFF,TGCAGCGTGGAGAGCCTGAACACTGAAGCTTTCTTT
TRBV7-9,TRBD1,TRBJ1-1,few,CASSPGQLIWTEAFF,TGTGCCAGCAGCCCGGGACAGCTCATCTGGACTGAAGCTTTCTTT
TRBV2,TRBD2,TRBJ2-5,NA,CASILERESREYF,TGTGCCAGCATCCTGGAGCGGGAGTCCAGGGAGTACTTC
TRBV19,NA,TRBJ1-1,NA,CASSERQANTEAFF,TGTGCCAGTAGTGAGAGACAGGCGAACACTGAAGCTTTCTTT
TRBV28,TRBD2,TRBJ2-7,once,CASSLGGLAGAYEQYF,TGTGCCAGCAGTCTAGGGGGACTAGCGGGGGCCTACGAGCAGTACTTC
TRBV27,TRBD2,TRBJ2-1,NA,CASSVGLAGSWYNEQFF,TGTGCCAGCAGTGTCGGACTAGCGGGATCCTGGTACAATGAGCAGTTCTTC
TRBV27,TRBD1,TRBJ2-7,NA,CASSWAGGLYEQYF,TGTGCCAGCAGTTGGGCAGGGGGCCTCTACGAGCAGTACTTC
TRBV7-2,TRBD2,TRBJ2-3,NA,CASSFASGSTDTQYF,TGTGCCAGCAGCTTTGCTAGCGGGAGCACAGATACGCAGTATTTT
TRBV21-1,NA,TRBJ1-2,NA,CASSKRSHF,TGTGCCAGCAGCAAGAGGTCCCACTTC
TRBV4-3,TRBD2,TRBJ2-7,NA,CASSRQLAGSYEQYF,TGCGCCAGCAGCCGCCAGCTAGCGGGTTCCTACGAGCAGTACTTC
TRBV7-9,NA,TRBJ1-1,NA,CASSYSGTEAFF,TGTGCCAGCAGCTACAGTGGGACTGAAGCTTTCTTT
TRBV27,NA,TRBJ2-1,NA,CASTRLSSYNEQFF,TGTGCCAGCACCCGTCTGAGCTCCTACAATGAGCAGTTCTTC
TRBV29-1,TRBD2,TRBJ2-7,NA,CSVEGTSGPGEYF,TGCAGCGTTGAGGGGACTAGCGGGCCGGGGGAGTACTTC
TRBV28,NA,TRBJ2-7,NA,CASSLWGGLSYEQYF,TGTGCCAGCAGTTTATGGGGGGGACTCTCCTACGAGCAGTACTTC
TRBV15,TRBD2,TRBJ2-1,NA,CATSRTFGRNEQFF,TGTGCCACCAGCAGGACTTTCGGGAGGAATGAGCAGTTCTTC
TRBV5-4,TRBD2,TRBJ2-5,NA,CASSETSDQETQYF,TGTGCCAGCAGCGAGACTAGCGATCAAGAGACCCAGTACTTC
TRBV28,TRBD2,TRBJ2-7,NA,CASLGLAGAGEQYF,TGTGCCAGCCTGGGACTAGCGGGAGCGGGCGAGCAGTACTTC
TRBV2,NA,TRBJ2-5,NA,CASSGVGAGEETQYF,TGTGCCAGCAGTGGGGTGGGGGCCGGGGAGGAGACCCAGTACTTC
TRBV7-6,TRBD2,TRBJ2-5,NA,CASSSYPPSGRAGETQYF,TGTGCCAGCAGCTCCTACCCCCCTAGCGGGAGGGCCGGGGAGACCCAGTACTTC
TRBV6-6,TRBD1,TRBJ1-1,NA,CASSTDRGYWKAFF,TGTGCCAGCAGCACGGACAGGGGATATTGGAAAGCTTTCTTT